This is a list of T cell receptor beta chains from one sample in a study of CXCR3-negative and CXCR3-positive naive CD8 T cells. No DNA is given; TCRdb re-called the 5' RACE reads and lists each CDR3 protein once. Its clone listing holds about 56,000 distinct CDR3 sequences. The sample taken for sequencing was memory CD8+ T cells from blood. These TCRs come from a human donor in good health. Some clones in this sample may be carry-over from other donors' samples. Each CDR3 is given with its conserved first and last residue. Fields, in order: V gene, J gene, CDR3 protein.

V: TRBV7-9
J: TRBJ2-5
CDR3: CASSPTAPGGETQYF

V: TRBV11-2
J: TRBJ2-5
CDR3: CASSRGQLQETQYF

V: TRBV10-3
J: TRBJ2-1
CDR3: CAISTPDEQFF

V: TRBV29-1
J: TRBJ2-7
CDR3: CSARSGVEQYF

V: TRBV7-9
J: TRBJ1-1
CDR3: CASSLGFTEAFF

V: TRBV20-1
J: TRBJ2-5
CDR3: CSARGEYQETQYF

V: TRBV3-1
J: TRBJ2-1
CDR3: CASSQENLINYNEQFF

V: TRBV4-1
J: TRBJ2-2
CDR3: CATQMGRGTGELFF

V: TRBV20-1
J: TRBJ2-5
CDR3: CSARDFPPSRDYETQYF

V: TRBV23-1
J: TRBJ2-3
CDR3: CASTYRGPFTDTQYF

V: TRBV6-6
J: TRBJ1-2
CDR3: CASSYADRDRPYGGYGYTF

V: TRBV15
J: TRBJ1-2
CDR3: CATSRDGGQSYGYTF

V: TRBV20-1
J: TRBJ2-7
CDR3: CSARPTSSYEQYF

V: TRBV19
J: TRBJ1-1
CDR3: CASSKSYRENGAFF